What follows are 4 T cell receptor beta chains derived from one specimen sequenced in a study of T cell changes during pregnancy in multiple sclerosis. Profiling relied on immunoSEQ multiplex PCR, and the TCRdb table lists in-frame clones only, not all of them. The sample lists around 65,000 clones, roughly 90% occurring once. Specimen: peripheral blood, collected in the first trimester of pregnancy. These receptors all stem from a female donor with multiple sclerosis, enrolled in a pregnancy study.

V and J are TRBV30 and TRBJ1-5; maybe TRBD1 (5 bases). Germline V gene data show CDR1 as GTSNPN and CDR2 as SVGIG (reference sequence). The CDR3 has 13 residues. The V end lost 3 bases, the J end lost 4 bases, and 10 bases lay between the germline ends. CDR3 DNA sequence: TGTGCCTGGAGATCAGGGCCAAATCAGCCCCAGCATTTT. Protein: CAWRSGPNQPQHF. The full variable domain, rest sourced from reference TRBV30 and TRBJ1-5, is SQTIHQWPATLVQPVGSPLSLECTVEGTSNPNLYWYRQAAGRGLQLLFYSVGIGQISSEVPQNLSASRPQDRQFILSSKKLLLSDSGFYLCAWRSGPNQPQHFGDGTRLSIL.

About this clone itself: The sample holds other DNA sequences that translate to the same CDR3. The genes are TRBV7-2 and TRBJ2-7, with D tentatively TRBD2 (7 bases). Germline CDR1 reads SGHTA; CDR2 reads FQGNSA. The CDR3 runs 14 residues. The V end was cut by 5 bases, the J end by 2 bases, with 13 bases between. CDR3 sequence reads: CASSPPGGTYEQYF. CDR3 in DNA: TGTGCCAGCAGCCCCCCGGGGGGCACCTACGAGCAGTACTTC. Filled out from reference TRBV7-2 and TRBJ2-7, the complete variable domain reads GAGVSQSPSNKVTEKGKDVELRCDPISGHTALYWYRQSLGQGLEFLIYFQGNSAPDKSGLPSDRFSAERTGGSVSTLTIQRTQQEDSAVYLCASSPPGGTYEQYFGPGTRLTVT.

The gene calls are TRBV10-3 and TRBJ2-2; 10 bases line up with TRBD2. The CDR3 spans 15 residues. CDR1 is ENHRY, CDR2 SYGVKD, per germline. The V and J ends lost 5 bases and 4 bases, in that order; junction bases with no gene match: 4. The CDR3 loop reads CAISPSGSPTGELFF. CDR3 DNA sequence: TGTGCCATCAGTCCTAGCGGGAGTCCCACCGGGGAGCTGTTTTTT.

V gene TRBV29-1 combines with J gene TRBJ2-7, with a weak D call TRBD1 (6 bases). The V and J ends lost 4 bases and 7 bases respectively, with 11 bases between them. CDR1 SQVTM and CDR2 ANQGSEA come from the germline V gene. This CDR3 contains 11 residues. CDR3 nucleotide sequence: TGCAGCGTTGCCCCAGGGGAAGAGCAGTACTTC. Protein sequence: CSVAPGEEQYF.